The present entry profiles one TCR beta chain with its context. Its antigen specificity is not known. No base quality values were provided; no much bigger clone lies one nucleotide off. Deletion took 1 base off V and 0 bases off J, with a span of 10 bases between the germline ends. The germline V gene (reference sequence) provides CDR1 LNHNV and CDR2 YYDKDF. Counted from cysteine to phenylalanine, this CDR3 has 16 amino acids. CDR3 DNA is the only sequence kept; it has 48 bases, read in frame from the first base. Whole blood was collected in K2EDTA tubes by collaborating institutions according to the institutions' own protocols. Collaborator samples were shipped for TCRbeta analysis as frozen whole blood, isolated PBMCs, or DNA extracted from either sample type. TCRbeta CDR3 regions were amplified from genomic DNA by means of the immunoSEQ Assay, a bias-controlled multiplex PCR. Under the source paper's analysis protocol: Within the assay, amplification of reference gene primers was used to estimate how many nucleated cells each sample contained. To quantify the absolute abundance of each unique TCRbeta CDR3 rearrangement, sequence reads were collapsed and filtered. Productive Simpson clonality was computed per sample as the square root of Simpson's diversity index over productive rearrangements. Held by TCRdb, this immuneACCESS table contains in-frame sequences only and omits some clones. Under half of the omission traces to an unresolved V gene where checked; the cause of the rest is unknown. V and J calls and clone size are copied from that table; D and trimming were computed from the DNA. The table for this sample lists 220,000 or so clones; approximately 84% of them were counted only once. About 2% of the sample lies in the top ten.

The sample originates from a study of blood T cell repertoires in COVID-19 (dated by TCRdb to about 2020). General notes on the study: The collaborator samples originated in the United States, Italy and Spain and spanned the acute and convalescent phases of COVID-19. The material from the prospective study consisted of cDNA or gDNA derived from T cells, B-cell-depleted T cells, or PBMCs. Deeply sampled blood TCRbeta repertoires from subjects exposed to, actively infected with, or recovered from COVID-19 were included in the dataset. The repertoires were made available in a free public database intended to serve as a resource for research on the immune response to SARS-CoV-2. Samples were obtained from the ongoing ImmuneRACE study (first 160 participants) and from about 1,300 subjects provided by 6 global collaborators. Sample metadata almost always included a de-identified subject ID, COVID-19 status, age in years and sex. Where available, HLA class I and class II types were obtained from metadata supplied by the sample provider rather than from assay-based typing.

Points the paper makes about the study in general: The amount of clinical and demographic metadata varied by source and participant and was provided uncurated.

This clonotype originated in a woman older than 75 with acute or convalescent COVID-19. The chain is made from TRBV15 and TRBJ2-1; TRBD1 is perhaps the D gene, given 5 matching bases. The source material was peripheral blood. The CDR3 reads as follows: CATSRGTTFSYNEQFF. The nucleotides read TGTGCCACCAGCAGAGGGACAACTTTCTCCTACAATGAGCAGTTCTTC.